A single T cell receptor (beta chain) is shown here with its context. Its antigen remains unknown. The data belong to a study of cytomegalovirus exposure and HLA in healthy donors. Whole-study findings and limits: Most TCR sequences showed up rarely, but some public TCRs showed up in many donors. Cytomegalovirus status was reportedly diagnosed by the classifier with high sensitivity and specificity.

V gave up 1 base and J gave up 7 bases; unmatched junction bases: 12. The CDR3 covers 18 residues. The germline V gene has CDR1 LGHNA and CDR2 YSLEER. The method was immunoSEQ multiplex PCR; TCRdb's version includes in-frame clones alone and lacks a portion of them. Among 55,000 to 75,000 clones listed, 95% were seen once. The chain carries TRBV4-3 and TRBJ2-1, with 11 nucleotides matching TRBD2. The clonotype was recovered from a woman between 18 and 30 years old in good health and CMV-seropositive. Sequences were obtained from PBMCs. The CDR3 nucleotides read TGCGCCAGCAGCCAAGCCTCCCCTCTAGCGGGGGGTGAGAATGAGCAGTTCTTC. This codes for CASSQASPLAGGENEQFF.